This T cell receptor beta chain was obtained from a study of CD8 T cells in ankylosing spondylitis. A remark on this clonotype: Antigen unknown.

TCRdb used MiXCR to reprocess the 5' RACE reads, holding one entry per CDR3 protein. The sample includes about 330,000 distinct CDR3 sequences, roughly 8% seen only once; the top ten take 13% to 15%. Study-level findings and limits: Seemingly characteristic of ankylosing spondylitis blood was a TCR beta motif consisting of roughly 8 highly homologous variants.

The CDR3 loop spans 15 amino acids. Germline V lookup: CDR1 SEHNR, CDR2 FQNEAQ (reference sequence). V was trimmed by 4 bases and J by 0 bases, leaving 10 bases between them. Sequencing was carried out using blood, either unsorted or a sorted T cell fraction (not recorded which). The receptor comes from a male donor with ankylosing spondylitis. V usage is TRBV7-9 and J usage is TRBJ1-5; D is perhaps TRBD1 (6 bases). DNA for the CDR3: TGTGCCAGCAGCTCCCAGGGGAATAGCAATCAGCCCCAGCATTTT. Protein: CASSSQGNSNQPQHF. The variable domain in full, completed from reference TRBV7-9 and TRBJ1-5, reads DTGVSQNPRHKITKRGQNVTFRCDPISEHNRLYWYRQTLGQGPEFLTYFQNEAQLEKSRLLSDRFSAERPKGSFSTLEIQRTEQGDSAMYLCASSSQGNSNQPQHFGDGTRLSIL.